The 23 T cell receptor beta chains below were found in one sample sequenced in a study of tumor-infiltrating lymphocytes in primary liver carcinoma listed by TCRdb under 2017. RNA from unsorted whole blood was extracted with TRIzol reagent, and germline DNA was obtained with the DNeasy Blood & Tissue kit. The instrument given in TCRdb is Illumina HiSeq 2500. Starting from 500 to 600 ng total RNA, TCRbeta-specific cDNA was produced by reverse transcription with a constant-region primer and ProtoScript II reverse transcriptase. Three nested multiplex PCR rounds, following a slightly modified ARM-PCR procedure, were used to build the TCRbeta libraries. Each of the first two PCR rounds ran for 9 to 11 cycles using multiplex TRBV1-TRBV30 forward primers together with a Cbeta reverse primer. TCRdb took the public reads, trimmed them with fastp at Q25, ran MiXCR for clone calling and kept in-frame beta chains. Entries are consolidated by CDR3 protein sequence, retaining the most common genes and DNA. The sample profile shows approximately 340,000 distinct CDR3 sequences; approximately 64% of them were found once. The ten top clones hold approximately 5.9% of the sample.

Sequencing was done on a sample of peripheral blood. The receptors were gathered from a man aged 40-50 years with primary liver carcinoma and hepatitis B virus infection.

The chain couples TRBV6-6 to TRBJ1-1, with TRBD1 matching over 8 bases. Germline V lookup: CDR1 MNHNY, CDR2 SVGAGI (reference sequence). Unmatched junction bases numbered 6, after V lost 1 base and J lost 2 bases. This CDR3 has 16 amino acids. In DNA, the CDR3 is TGTGCCAGCAGTTACTTGACGGACAGGGCAAACACTGAAGCTTTCTTT. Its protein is CASSYLTDRANTEAFF.

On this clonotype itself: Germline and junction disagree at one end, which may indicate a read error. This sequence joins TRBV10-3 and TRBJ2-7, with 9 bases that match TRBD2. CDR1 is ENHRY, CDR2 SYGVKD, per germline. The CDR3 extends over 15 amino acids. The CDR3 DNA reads TGTGCCATCGGTGTCAGGACTAGCGACTCCTACGAGCAATACTTC. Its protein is CAIGVRTSDSYEQYF.

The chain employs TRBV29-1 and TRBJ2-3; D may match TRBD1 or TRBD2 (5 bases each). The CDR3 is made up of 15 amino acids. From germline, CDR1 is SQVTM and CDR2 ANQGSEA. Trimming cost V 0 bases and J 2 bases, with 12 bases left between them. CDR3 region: CSVEDRDGNTDTQYF. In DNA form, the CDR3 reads TGCAGCGTTGAAGATAGGGACGGAAACACAGATACGCAGTATTTT.

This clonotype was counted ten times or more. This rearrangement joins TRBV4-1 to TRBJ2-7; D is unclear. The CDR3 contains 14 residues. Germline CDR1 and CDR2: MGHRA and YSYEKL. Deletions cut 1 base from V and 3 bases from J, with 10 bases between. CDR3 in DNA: TGCGCCAGCAGCCAAGTCACGGCCGACTACGAGCAGTACTTC. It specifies CASSQVTADYEQYF.

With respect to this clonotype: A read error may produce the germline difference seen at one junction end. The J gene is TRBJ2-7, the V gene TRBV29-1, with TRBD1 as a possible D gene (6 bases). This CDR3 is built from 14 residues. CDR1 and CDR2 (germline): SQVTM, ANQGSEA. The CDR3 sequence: CSVGGQSSFYGQYF. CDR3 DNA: TGCAGTGTCGGAGGACAGTCCAGCTTCTACGGGCAGTACTTC.

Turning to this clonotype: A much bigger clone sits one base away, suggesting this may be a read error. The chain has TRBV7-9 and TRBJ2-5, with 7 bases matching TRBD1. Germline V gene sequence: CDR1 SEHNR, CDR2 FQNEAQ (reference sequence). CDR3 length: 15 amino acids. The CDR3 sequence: CPSSLDRTTWETQYF. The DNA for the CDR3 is TGTCCCAGCAGCCTGGACAGGACGACCTGGGAGACCCAGTACTTC.

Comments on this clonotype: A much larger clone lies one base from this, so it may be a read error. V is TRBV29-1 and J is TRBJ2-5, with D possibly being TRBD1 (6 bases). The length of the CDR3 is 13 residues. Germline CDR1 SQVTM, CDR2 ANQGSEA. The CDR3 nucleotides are TGCAGAGGACTCACCCAGGGGATGGAGACCCAGTACTTC. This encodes CRGLTQGMETQYF.

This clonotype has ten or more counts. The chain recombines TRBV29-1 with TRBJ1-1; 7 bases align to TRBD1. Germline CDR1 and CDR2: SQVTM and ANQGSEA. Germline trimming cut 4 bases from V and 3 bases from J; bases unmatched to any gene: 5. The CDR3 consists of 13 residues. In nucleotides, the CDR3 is TGCAGCGTTGGTGGACAGGCGTACACTGAAGCTTTCTTT. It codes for CSVGGQAYTEAFF.

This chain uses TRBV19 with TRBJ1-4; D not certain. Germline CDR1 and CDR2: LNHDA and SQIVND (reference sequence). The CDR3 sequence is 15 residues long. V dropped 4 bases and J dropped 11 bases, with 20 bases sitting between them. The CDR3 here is CASSTRRGTNVKLFF. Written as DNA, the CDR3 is TGTGCCAGTAGTACGAGGAGAGGAACGAACGTTAAACTGTTTTTT.

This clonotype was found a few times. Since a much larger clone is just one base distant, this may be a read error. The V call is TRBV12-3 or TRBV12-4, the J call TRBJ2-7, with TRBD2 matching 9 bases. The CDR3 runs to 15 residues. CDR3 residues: CVTSVGSGGRDEQYF. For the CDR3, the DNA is TGTGTCACCTCTGTAGGCAGCGGGGGGCGCGACGAGCAGTACTTC.

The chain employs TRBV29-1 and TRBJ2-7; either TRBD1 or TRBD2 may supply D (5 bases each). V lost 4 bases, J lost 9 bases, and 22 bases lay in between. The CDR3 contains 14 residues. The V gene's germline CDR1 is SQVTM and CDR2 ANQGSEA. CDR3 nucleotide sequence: TGCAGCGTTGGTTATATGGGACCATGTGAGGGGCAGTACTTC. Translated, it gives CSVGYMGPCEGQYF.

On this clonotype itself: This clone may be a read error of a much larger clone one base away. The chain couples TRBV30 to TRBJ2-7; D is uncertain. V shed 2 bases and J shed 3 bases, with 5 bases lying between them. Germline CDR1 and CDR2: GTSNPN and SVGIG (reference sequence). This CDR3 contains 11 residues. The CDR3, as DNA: TGTGCCTGGAGTCGGTGCTACGAGCAGTACTTC. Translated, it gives CAWSRCYEQYF. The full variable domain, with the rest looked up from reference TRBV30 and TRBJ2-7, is SQTIHQWPATLVQPVGSPLSLECTVEGTSNPNLYWYRQAAGRGLQLLFYSVGIGQISSEVPQNLSASRPQDRQFILSSKKLLLSDSGFYLCAWSRCYEQYFGPGTRLTVT.

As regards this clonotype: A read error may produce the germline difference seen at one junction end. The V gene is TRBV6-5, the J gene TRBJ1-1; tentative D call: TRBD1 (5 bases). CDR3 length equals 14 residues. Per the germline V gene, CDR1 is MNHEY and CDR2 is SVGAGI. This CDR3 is CDSRLGRMNTEAFF. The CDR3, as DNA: TGCGACAGCCGCCTCGGGCGGATGAACACTGAAGCTTTCTTT.

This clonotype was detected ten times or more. The CDR3 coding sequence is TGTGCCAGCAGTTTTTGGGGGGCGGGGGGAGCCAAAAACATTCAGTACTTC. Amino acids: CASSFWGAGGAKNIQYF. The V and J genes are TRBV12-3 or TRBV12-4 and TRBJ2-4; 8 bases line up with TRBD2. V lost 3 bases and J lost 0; bases outside the gene matches: 7. This CDR3 spans 17 amino acids.

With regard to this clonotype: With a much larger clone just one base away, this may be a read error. The CDR3 nucleotides are TGCGTCAGCAGTGATCGCGAAAGACTAGGCCAGGATACGCAGTATTTT. Translating gives CVSSDRERLGQDTQYF. V usage is TRBV10-2 and J usage is TRBJ2-3, with D possibly matching TRBD2 (6 bases). The CDR3 has 16 residues. Germline values: CDR1 WSHSY, CDR2 SAAADI.

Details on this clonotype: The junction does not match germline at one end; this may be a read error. CDR3 bases: TGTGCCAGCTCACCTCCGGGACTTAGCACAAATACGCAGTATTTT. Protein sequence: CASSPPGLSTNTQYF. The chain recombines TRBV18 with TRBJ2-3; a weak D match, TRBD2 (6 bases). Germline lookup yields CDR1 KGHSH and CDR2 LQKENI. The CDR3 covers 15 residues.

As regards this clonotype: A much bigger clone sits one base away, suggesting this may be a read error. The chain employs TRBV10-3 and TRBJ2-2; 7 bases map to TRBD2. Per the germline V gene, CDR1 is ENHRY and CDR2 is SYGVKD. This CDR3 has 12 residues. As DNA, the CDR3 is TGTGCCATCACCTCCGAAGGGCGGGAGATGTTTTTT. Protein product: CAITSEGREMFF.

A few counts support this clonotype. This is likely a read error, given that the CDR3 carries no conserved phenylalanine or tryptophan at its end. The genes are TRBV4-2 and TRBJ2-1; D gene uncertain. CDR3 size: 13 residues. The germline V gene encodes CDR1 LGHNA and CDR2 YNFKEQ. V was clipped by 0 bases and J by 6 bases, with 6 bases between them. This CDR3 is CASSQDWSNEQFL. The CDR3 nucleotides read TGTGCCAGCAGCCAAGATTGGAGCAATGAGCAGTTCCTC.

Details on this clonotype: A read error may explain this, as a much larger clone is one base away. The CDR3 region is CASSEARGGEQFF. The CDR3 nucleotides are TGTGCCAGCAGTGAAGCGAGAGGGGGTGAGCAGTTCTTC. The V call is TRBV5-4, the J call TRBJ2-1; maybe TRBD1 (6 bases). Per the germline V gene, CDR1 is SGHNT and CDR2 is YYREEE (reference sequence). The V gene lost 5 bases and the J gene lost 9 bases, with 15 bases spanning the gap. This CDR3 region has 13 residues.

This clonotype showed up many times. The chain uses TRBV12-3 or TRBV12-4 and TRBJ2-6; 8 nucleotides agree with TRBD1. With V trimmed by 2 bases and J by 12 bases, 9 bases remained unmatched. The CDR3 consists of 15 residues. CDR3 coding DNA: TGTGCCAGCAGTTTAAAAACAGGGGGGTTGCGCGTCCTGACTTTC. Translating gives CASSLKTGGLRVLTF.

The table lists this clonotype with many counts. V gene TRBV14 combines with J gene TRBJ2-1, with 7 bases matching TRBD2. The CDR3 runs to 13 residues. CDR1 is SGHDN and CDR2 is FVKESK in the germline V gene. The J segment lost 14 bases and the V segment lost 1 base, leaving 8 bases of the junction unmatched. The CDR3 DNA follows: TGTGCCAGCAGCCAAGGGGAAAGCGGGATGAAGTTCTTC. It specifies CASSQGESGMKFF. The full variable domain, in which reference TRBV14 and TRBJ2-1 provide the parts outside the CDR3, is EAGVTQFPSHSVIEKGQTVTLRCDPISGHDNLYWYRRVMGKEIKFLLHFVKESKQDESGMPNNRFLAERTGGTYSTLKVQPAELEDSGVYFCASSQGESGMKFFGPGTRLTVL.

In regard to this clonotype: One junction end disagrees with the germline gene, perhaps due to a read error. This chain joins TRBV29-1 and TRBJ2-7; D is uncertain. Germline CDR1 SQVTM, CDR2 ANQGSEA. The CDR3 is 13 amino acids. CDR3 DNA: TGCAGCGTTGCAGGTGTTACCTCCTACGATCAGTACTTC. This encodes CSVAGVTSYDQYF.

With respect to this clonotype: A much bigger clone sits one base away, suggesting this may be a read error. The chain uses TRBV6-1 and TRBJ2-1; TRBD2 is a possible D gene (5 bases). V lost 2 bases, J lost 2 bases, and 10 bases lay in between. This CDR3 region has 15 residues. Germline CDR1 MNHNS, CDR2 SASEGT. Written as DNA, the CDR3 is TGTGCCAGCAGTGAACTAGCTGATACCTACAATGAGCAGTTCTTC. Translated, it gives CASSELADTYNEQFF.